This T cell receptor beta chain was observed in a study of cytomegalovirus exposure and HLA in healthy donors. Findings of the study overall: Despite most TCR sequences being rare, some public TCRs occurred in many donors. In an earlier analysis, productive rearrangement rates for most beta V segments clustered near 87% or 30%. Versus the approximately 700-donor mean, an Asian-associated ancestry cluster reportedly showed fewer N-insertions in a later analysis.

The CDR3 is made up of 14 amino acids. CDR1 and CDR2 from the germline V gene are MNHNS and SASEGT. Trimming removed 2 bases at V and 6 bases at J, with 13 bases between. 13 Jbeta primers and 60 Vbeta primers were used for the PCR. The repertoire was sequenced with immunoSEQ multiplex PCR; TCRdb's copy has only in-frame clones and lacks some. This table has around 120,000 clones, 77% appearing once. Regarding this clone: Its matching antigen is unknown.

This chain connects TRBV6-1 to TRBJ1-1; a weak D match, TRBD1 (5 bases). Material: PBMCs. The TCR sequence derives from a human donor in good health. The CDR3 nucleotides read TGTGCCAGCAGTGAATGGGGCACCAGTTCTGAAGCTTTCTTT. Protein product: CASSEWGTSSEAFF.